These 3 T cell receptor beta chains were all obtained from the same sample, sequenced in a study of control samples from healthy donors and cancer patients. Clones were sequenced by immunoSEQ multiplex PCR, and TCRdb holds only the in-frame ones, with some missing. The sample consists of about 140,000 clones, about 91% of them appearing once. Sequencing was done on a sample of blood. These receptors all stem from a man between 25 and 39 years old in good health.

The chain is built from TRBV20-1 and TRBJ1-2; 8 bases align to TRBD1. This CDR3 comprises 13 residues. Trimming at V came to 3 bases and at J to 4 bases, leaving 4 bases not matched to a gene. Looked up from germline, CDR1 is DFQATT and CDR2 is SNEGSKA (reference sequence). The chain's CDR3 is CSASLTGAYGYTF. The CDR3 coding sequence is TGCAGTGCTAGTTTGACAGGGGCCTATGGCTACACCTTC.

The genes are TRBV27 and TRBJ2-3; D is uncertain. V was clipped by 7 bases and J by 0 bases, with 20 bases between them. Germline CDR1 reads MNHEY; CDR2 reads SMNVEV (reference sequence). The CDR3 totals 17 residues. The CDR3 sequence: CASIAQKTALSTDTQYF. The CDR3 DNA is TGTGCCAGCATTGCCCAAAAGACGGCCCTAAGCACAGATACGCAGTATTTT.

V and J are TRBV21-1 and TRBJ2-7; the D call TRBD1 from the table was never checked on the DNA. TRBV21-1 is listed as a pseudogene. The CDR3 is 14 residues long. The CDR3 sequence: CASSKALTHYEQYF. Here the CDR3 DNA reads TGTGCCAGCAGCAAAGCGCTTACACACTACGAGCAGTACTTC.